A single sample is the source of the 27 T cell receptor beta chains below, sequenced in a study of blood T cell repertoires in COVID-19 (dated by TCRdb to 2018 to 2021). Libraries came from the immunoSEQ multiplex PCR assay. As stored in TCRdb, this immuneACCESS dataset retains in-frame rearrangements with V and J assigned. A fraction of the clones does not appear; measured against another copy, unresolved V genes explain less than half of the discrepancy, and the remainder lacks a known reason. The sample records 250,000 to 400,000 clones, approximately 88% of which are singletons. Approximately 1.8% of the sample goes to the ten largest clones. The specimen sequenced was peripheral blood. Receptors originate from a woman in her twenties or thirties with COVID-19, enrolled during active disease.

The rearrangement joins TRBV11-2 to TRBJ1-1; D not certain. The CDR3 spans 12 residues. V was trimmed by 6 bases and J by 5 bases, leaving 10 bases between them. From germline, CDR1 is SGHAT and CDR2 FQNNGV. CDR3 DNA: TGTGCCAGCAGTCAACTACTAACTGAAGCTTTCTTT. This codes for CASSQLLTEAFF.

The gene calls are TRBV6-2 or TRBV6-3 and TRBJ1-2, with 7 positions matching TRBD1. Germline V gives CDR1 MNHEY, CDR2 SVGEGT. Unmatched junction bases numbered 11, after V lost 2 bases and J lost 8 bases. The CDR3 runs 15 residues. In DNA, the CDR3 is TGTGCCAGCAGTTACACGAGGGCTGACAGGGACGGCTACACCTTC. Protein product: CASSYTRADRDGYTF.

The chain links TRBV5-1 to TRBJ2-7, with 10 bases aligning to TRBD1. The CDR3 totals 15 residues. J was trimmed by 5 bases and V by 4 bases; bases with no gene match: 9. Germline assignment: CDR1 SGHRS and CDR2 YFSETQ. The CDR3 spells CASSLGQGVLDEQYV. As DNA, the CDR3 is TGCGCCAGCAGCCTCGGACAGGGGGTCCTGGACGAGCAGTACGTC.

The genes are TRBV9 and TRBJ1-2; no clear D gene. The CDR3 has 16 amino acids. V gave up 0 bases and J gave up 4 bases, with 16 bases separating them. Germline lookup yields CDR1 SGDLS and CDR2 YYNGEE. CDR3 sequence: CASSVARGRDGYGYTF. CDR3 nucleotide sequence: TGTGCCAGCAGCGTAGCCCGAGGGAGGGATGGCTATGGCTACACCTTC.

CDR3: CASSALDLSKADNEQFF. Written as DNA, the CDR3 is TGTGCCAGCAGCGCCCTAGACCTCTCGAAGGCGGACAATGAGCAGTTCTTC. The chain recombines TRBV7-9 with TRBJ2-1, with D unresolved. Trimming left V 5 bases short and J 5 bases short, with 22 bases between. From germline, CDR1 is SEHNR and CDR2 FQNEAQ (reference sequence). The CDR3 is 17 amino acids. The whole variable domain, remainder taken from reference TRBV7-9 and TRBJ2-1, is DTGVSQNPRHKITKRGQNVTFRCDPISEHNRLYWYRQTLGQGPEFLTYFQNEAQLEKSRLLSDRFSAERPKGSFSTLEIQRTEQGDSAMYLCASSALDLSKADNEQFFGPGTRLTVL.

The gene calls are TRBV5-1 and TRBJ2-3; tentative D call: TRBD1 (6 bases). The CDR3 has 15 residues. Germline loops: CDR1 SGHRS, CDR2 YFSETQ. Trimming took 0 bases from V and 6 from J, leaving 14 bases between them. CDR3 DNA sequence: TGCGCCAGCAGCTTGGAAGGGGGTACGGTTGATACGCAGTATTTT. Translation gives CASSLEGGTVDTQYF.

V gene TRBV27 combines with J gene TRBJ2-2; TRBD2 matches 16 bases. This CDR3 has 16 amino acids. Germline CDR1 and CDR2: MNHEY and SMNVEV (reference sequence). V shed 5 bases and J 5 bases; nucleotides not matched to a gene: 2. CDR3 sequence (DNA): TGTGCCAGCAGTAGGGGACTAGCGGGGGGGACCGGGGAGCTGTTTTTT. It yields the protein CASSRGLAGGTGELFF.

The V gene is TRBV11-2, the J gene TRBJ2-3; 7 nucleotides align to TRBD2. Germline V gives CDR1 SGHAT, CDR2 FQNNGV. J lost 1 base, V lost 0 bases, and 7 bases had no gene match. CDR3 size: 17 residues. The CDR3 sequence is CASSLDGSAGGTDTQYF. The CDR3 DNA sequence: TGTGCCAGCAGCTTAGATGGCTCTGCGGGGGGCACAGATACGCAGTATTTT.

The rearrangement links TRBV19 to TRBJ1-4, with 7 bases that match TRBD1. Trimming took 7 bases from V and 6 from J; bases not matched to a gene: 14. The CDR3 spans 16 residues. Per germline, CDR1 LNHDA and CDR2 SQIVND (reference sequence). DNA for the CDR3: TGTGCCAGTACCCCCCGCGACAGGGCCCTCGATGAAAAACTGTTTTTT. This encodes CASTPRDRALDEKLFF. The full variable domain, in which reference TRBV19 and TRBJ1-4 provide the parts outside the CDR3, is DGGITQSPKYLFRKEGQNVTLSCEQNLNHDAMYWYRQDPGQGLRLIYYSQIVNDFQKGDIAEGYSVSREKKESFPLTVTSAQKNPTAFYLCASTPRDRALDEKLFFGSGTQLSVL.

The table lists this clone with a count of one. V gene TRBV5-1 combines with J gene TRBJ1-1; D is uncertain. The CDR3 extends over 13 amino acids. Germline CDR1 SGHRS, CDR2 YFSETQ. V lost 2 bases and J 7 bases, leaving 12 bases between the germline ends. The CDR3 here is CASSFEGPLEAFF. DNA for the CDR3: TGCGCCAGCAGCTTTGAGGGCCCTCTTGAAGCTTTCTTT. Full variable domain (outside the CDR3, taken from reference TRBV5-1 and TRBJ1-1): KAGVTQTPRYLIKTRGQQVTLSCSPISGHRSVSWYQQTPGQGLQFLFEYFSETQRNKGNFPGRFSGRQFSNSRSEMNVSTLELGDSALYLCASSFEGPLEAFFGQGTRLTVV.

V gene TRBV5-1 combines with J gene TRBJ1-2; a weak D match, TRBD1 (5 bases). CDR1 and CDR2 (germline): SGHRS, YFSETQ. The V and J ends lost 4 bases and 1 base respectively, with 11 bases between them. This CDR3 has 14 amino acids. This chain's CDR3 is CASSADTHNYGYTF. CDR3 sequence (DNA): TGCGCCAGCAGCGCGGACACCCATAACTATGGCTACACCTTC. Full variable domain (remainder filled in from reference TRBV5-1 and TRBJ1-2): KAGVTQTPRYLIKTRGQQVTLSCSPISGHRSVSWYQQTPGQGLQFLFEYFSETQRNKGNFPGRFSGRQFSNSRSEMNVSTLELGDSALYLCASSADTHNYGYTFGSGTRLTVV.

The chain couples TRBV7-9 to TRBJ1-1, with 8 bases lining up with TRBD1. The CDR3 spans 18 residues. Unmatched junction bases numbered 17, after V lost 7 bases and J lost 1 base. Germline V CDR1 and CDR2: SEHNR, FQNEAQ (reference sequence). CDR3 region: CASTQGRQGARGNTEAFF. CDR3 DNA: TGTGCCAGCACCCAGGGGCGTCAGGGGGCGCGTGGGAACACTGAAGCTTTCTTT.

V usage is TRBV3-1 (or the pseudogene TRBV3-2) and J usage is TRBJ1-2; TRBD1 is a possible D gene (5 bases). Trimming pared 1 base from V and 6 bases from J, leaving 18 bases between. The germline CDR1 and CDR2 sequences are LGHDT and YNNKEL (reference sequence). This CDR3 has 16 residues. This CDR3 is CASSQAKTGGVDGYTF. Here the CDR3 DNA reads TGTGCCAGCAGCCAAGCGAAGACCGGGGGGGTAGATGGCTACACCTTC.

The chain links TRBV2 to TRBJ2-1; perhaps TRBD2 as D (6 bases). Trimming cost V 3 bases and J 1 base, with 10 bases left between them. This CDR3 spans 15 amino acids. Germline V lookup: CDR1 SNHLY, CDR2 FYNNEI. CDR3 region: CASSEDRGSYNEQFF. CDR3 DNA: TGTGCCAGCAGTGAGGATCGGGGGTCCTACAATGAGCAGTTCTTC.

The chain couples TRBV18 to TRBJ1-2; possibly TRBD1 for D (6 bases). The CDR3 runs 12 residues. Germline CDR1 and CDR2: KGHSH and LQKENI. The V and J ends lost 5 bases and 8 bases respectively, with 12 bases between them. CDR3 sequence: CASSGTSSGYTF. CDR3 nucleotides: TGTGCCAGCTCAGGGACATCTAGCGGCTACACCTTC.

This rearrangement joins TRBV5-1 to TRBJ2-5; 11 bases are shared with TRBD2. The CDR3 totals 15 residues. V shed 2 bases, J shed 4 bases, and the junction held 4 bases outside the gene matches. Looked up from germline, CDR1 is SGHRS and CDR2 is YFSETQ. The CDR3 loop is CASSFLAGGGETQYF. The CDR3 DNA follows: TGCGCCAGCAGCTTTCTAGCGGGGGGCGGAGAGACCCAGTACTTC.

This chain links TRBV15 with TRBJ1-6; perhaps TRBD1 as D (6 bases). Germline values: CDR1 LNHNV, CDR2 YYDKDF (reference sequence). The CDR3 length is 16 residues. Deletions cut 1 base from V and 5 bases from J, with 12 bases between. The CDR3 is CATSRGGGPDNSPLHF. CDR3 coding DNA: TGTGCCACCAGCAGAGGGGGGGGGCCCGATAATTCACCCCTCCACTTT.

This sequence joins TRBV5-8 and TRBJ2-2; possible D gene TRBD1, 5 bases. Germline V gene data show CDR1 as SGHTS and CDR2 as YDEGEE. V lost 1 base to trimming and J lost 5 bases, with 9 bases between them. The CDR3 totals 14 residues. CDR3 loop: CASSLNRLTGELFF. The CDR3 DNA is TGTGCCAGCAGCTTGAACAGGCTAACCGGGGAGCTGTTTTTT.

The J gene is TRBJ2-5, the V gene TRBV7-9; D gene ambiguous. CDR3 length equals 13 residues. Germline CDR1 reads SEHNR; CDR2 reads FQNEAQ (reference sequence). V lost 3 bases to trimming and J lost 9 bases, with 14 bases between them. As DNA, the CDR3 is TGTGCCAGCAGCTTGGGCTTCCTGGGTGCCCAGTACTTC. This gives the protein CASSLGFLGAQYF. Drawing the rest from reference TRBV7-9 and TRBJ2-5, the complete variable domain is DTGVSQNPRHKITKRGQNVTFRCDPISEHNRLYWYRQTLGQGPEFLTYFQNEAQLEKSRLLSDRFSAERPKGSFSTLEIQRTEQGDSAMYLCASSLGFLGAQYFGPGTRLLVL.

This chain links TRBV19 with TRBJ2-7; 8 bases fit TRBD1. There are 13 residues in the CDR3. CDR1 is LNHDA and CDR2 is SQIVND in the germline V gene (reference sequence). Losses at the gene ends were 3 bases for V and 3 bases for J; bases not matched to a gene: 1. CDR3 residues: CASSITGGYEQYF. The CDR3 bases are TGTGCCAGTAGTATTACAGGGGGCTACGAGCAGTACTTC.

The gene calls are TRBV18 and TRBJ1-2; unclear D gene. The germline V gene encodes CDR1 KGHSH and CDR2 LQKENI. The CDR3 covers 13 residues. V was cut by 3 bases and J by 8 bases, with 13 bases left in between. The CDR3 region is CASSPEGGRGYTF. The CDR3 DNA reads as TGTGCCAGCTCACCTGAGGGAGGAAGAGGCTACACCTTC.

The chain combines TRBV27 with TRBJ2-3; D not resolved. Germline V gene data show CDR1 as MNHEY and CDR2 as SMNVEV (reference sequence). Trimming pared 2 bases from V and 4 bases from J, leaving 10 bases between. The CDR3 runs 14 residues. CDR3 DNA sequence: TGTGCCAGCAGTTTAAGTCCAGTTGCAGATACGCAGTATTTT. Encoded protein: CASSLSPVADTQYF.

V is TRBV27 and J is TRBJ2-2, with 10 bases identical to TRBD2. Trimming removed 7 bases from V and 2 bases from J; junction bases left unmatched: 4. In germline, CDR1 is MNHEY, CDR2 SMNVEV (reference sequence). The CDR3 covers 15 residues. The CDR3 protein is CASTLAGANTGELFF. CDR3 DNA sequence: TGTGCCAGCACTCTAGCGGGGGCCAACACCGGGGAGCTGTTTTTT.

The chain joins TRBV29-1 to TRBJ1-2, with TRBD1 matching 7 bases. This CDR3 region has 14 residues. The V gene end was trimmed by 2 bases and the J gene end by 0 bases; junction bases not matched to a gene: 3. Germline lookup yields CDR1 SQVTM and CDR2 ANQGSEA. CDR3: CSVESGTANYGYTF. The CDR3 nucleotides read TGCAGCGTTGAATCCGGGACAGCTAACTATGGCTACACCTTC.

The chain couples TRBV7-9 to TRBJ1-4; D remains ambiguous. The germline CDR1 and CDR2 sequences are SEHNR and FQNEAQ (reference sequence). The germline V and J ends were trimmed by 1 base and 8 bases, with 11 bases remaining between them. The CDR3 is made up of 14 amino acids. Here the CDR3 reads CASSLGMFGEKLFF. The CDR3 DNA reads TGTGCCAGCAGCTTAGGGATGTTCGGGGAAAAACTGTTTTTT. Filled out from reference TRBV7-9 and TRBJ1-4, the complete variable domain reads DTGVSQNPRHKITKRGQNVTFRCDPISEHNRLYWYRQTLGQGPEFLTYFQNEAQLEKSRLLSDRFSAERPKGSFSTLEIQRTEQGDSAMYLCASSLGMFGEKLFFGSGTQLSVL.

The chain uses TRBV5-8 and TRBJ2-7, with a tentative D call TRBD1 (6 bases). This CDR3 is 14 amino acids long. Germline-derived CDR1 and CDR2 are SGHTS and YDEGEE. V dropped 5 bases and J dropped 3 bases, with 15 bases sitting between them. Written as DNA, the CDR3 is TGTGCCAGCAGGTCCAGGGGTAGGAGCTACGAGCAGTACGTC. Protein product: CASRSRGRSYEQYV.

This chain joins TRBV15 and TRBJ1-2, with no clear D. V lost 0 bases and J lost 5, with 7 bases in between. The CDR3 runs 13 residues. In germline, CDR1 is LNHNV, CDR2 YYDKDF (reference sequence). The CDR3 spells CATSRDIMYGYTF. In DNA form, the CDR3 reads TGTGCCACCAGCAGAGATATTATGTATGGCTACACCTTC.